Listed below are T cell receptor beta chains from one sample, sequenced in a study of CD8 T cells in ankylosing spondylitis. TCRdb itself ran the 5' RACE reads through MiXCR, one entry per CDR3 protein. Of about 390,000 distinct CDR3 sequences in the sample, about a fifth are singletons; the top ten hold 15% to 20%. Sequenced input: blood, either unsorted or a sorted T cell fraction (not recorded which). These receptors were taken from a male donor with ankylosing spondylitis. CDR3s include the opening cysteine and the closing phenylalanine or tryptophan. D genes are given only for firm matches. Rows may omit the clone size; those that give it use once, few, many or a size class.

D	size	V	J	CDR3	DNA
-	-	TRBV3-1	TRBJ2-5	CASSQDLYQETQYF	TGTGCCAGCAGCCAAGACTTGTACCAAGAGACCCAGTACTTC
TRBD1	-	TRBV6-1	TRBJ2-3	CASSPTGDRPDTQYF	TGTGCCAGCAGCCCGACAGGGGATCGGCCAGATACGCAGTATTTT
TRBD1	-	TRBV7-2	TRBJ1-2	CASSPWTGDSTQYGYTF	TGTGCCAGCAGCCCTTGGACAGGGGACTCAACGCAATATGGCTACACCTTC
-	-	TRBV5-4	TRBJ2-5	CASSLDPEQETQYF	TGTGCCAGCAGCTTGGATCCGGAACAAGAGACCCAGTACTTC
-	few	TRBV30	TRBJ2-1	CAWKGLPISYNEQFF	TGTGCCTGGAAAGGTCTGCCTATCTCCTACAATGAGCAGTTCTTC
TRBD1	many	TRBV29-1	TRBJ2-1	CSVYSTGGPYNEQFF	TGCAGCGTTTACTCGACAGGGGGCCCCTACAATGAGCAGTTCTTC
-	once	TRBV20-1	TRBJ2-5	CSASFPGDETQYF	TGCAGTGCTAGTTTTCCGGGGGACGAGACCCAGTACTTC
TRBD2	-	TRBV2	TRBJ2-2	CASLSGRGTGELFF	TGTGCCAGCCTTAGCGGGAGGGGGACCGGGGAGCTGTTTTTT
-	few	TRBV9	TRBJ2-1	CASSVADKSYNEQFF	TGTGCCAGCAGCGTAGCAGACAAATCCTACAATGAGCAGTTCTTC
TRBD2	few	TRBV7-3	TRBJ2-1	CASSVGLAGRSSYNEQFF	TGTGCCAGCAGCGTGGGACTAGCGGGTCGAAGCTCCTACAATGAGCAGTTCTTC
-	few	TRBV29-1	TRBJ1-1	CSAADPLAFF	TGCAGCGCTGCGGACCCCCTGGCTTTCTTT
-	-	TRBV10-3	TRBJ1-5	CAISVGGYNQPQHF	TGTGCCATCAGTGTCGGGGGGTACAATCAGCCCCAGCATTTT
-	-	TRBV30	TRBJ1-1	CAWSVPPTTEAFF	TGTGCCTGGAGTGTACCCCCCACCACTGAAGCTTTCTTT
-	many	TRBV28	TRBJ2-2	CASSLIGVNTGELFF	TGTGCCAGCAGTCTAATAGGCGTGAACACCGGGGAGCTGTTTTTT
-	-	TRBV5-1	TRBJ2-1	CASSLVGRGEQFF	TGCGCCAGCAGCTTGGTTGGAAGAGGTGAGCAGTTCTTC
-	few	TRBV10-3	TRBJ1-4	CAIRPEAPEGTNEKLFF	TGTGCCATCAGGCCCGAAGCTCCCGAAGGAACTAATGAAAAACTGTTTTTT
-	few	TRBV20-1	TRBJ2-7	CSAREGLEDEQYF	TGCAGTGCTAGGGAGGGCCTAGAAGATGAACAGTACTTC
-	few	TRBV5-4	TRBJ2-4	CASSPGRWDIQYF	TGTGCCAGCAGCCCGGGGCGGTGGGACATTCAGTACTTC
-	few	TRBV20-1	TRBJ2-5	CSSSLGETQYF	TGCAGTTCGAGTCTGGGGGAGACCCAGTACTTC
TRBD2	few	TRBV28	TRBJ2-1	CASSGTSGGLYNEQFF	TGTGCCAGCAGTGGGACTAGCGGAGGGCTTTACAATGAGCAGTTCTTC
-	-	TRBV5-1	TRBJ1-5	CASRYGTDLNQPQHF	TGCGCCAGCCGCTATGGGACGGACCTCAATCAGCCCCAGCATTTT
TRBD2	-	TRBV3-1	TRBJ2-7	CASSPRTSGIGYEQYF	TGTGCCAGCAGTCCCAGGACTAGCGGGATCGGGTACGAGCAGTACTTC
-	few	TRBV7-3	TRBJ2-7	CASSLTGLPGTYEQYF	TGTGCCAGCAGCTTAACAGGTTTGCCAGGGACCTACGAGCAGTACTTC
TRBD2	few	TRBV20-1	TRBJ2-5	CSERAPSGRAQETQYF	TGCAGCGAACGGGCACCTAGCGGGAGGGCCCAAGAGACCCAGTACTTC
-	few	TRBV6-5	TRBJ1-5	CASSNTYRVGSQPQHF	TGTGCCAGCAGTAACACTTACAGGGTCGGGAGTCAGCCCCAGCATTTT
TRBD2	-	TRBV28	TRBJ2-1	CASRGTSGRAHEQFF	TGTGCCAGCAGGGGGACTAGCGGGAGGGCCCATGAGCAGTTCTTC
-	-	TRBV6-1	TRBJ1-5	CASSIAGTQPQHF	TGTGCCAGCAGTATCGCGGGGACTCAGCCCCAGCATTTT
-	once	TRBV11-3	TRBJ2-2	CASQTGSAGELFF	TGTGCCAGCCAAACAGGGAGCGCCGGGGAGCTGTTTTTT
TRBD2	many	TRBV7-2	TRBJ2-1	CASRREALNEQFF	TGTGCCAGCAGACGGGAGGCTCTTAATGAGCAGTTCTTC
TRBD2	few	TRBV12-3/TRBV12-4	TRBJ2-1	CASRGGAGGYYNEQFF	TGTGCCAGCAGGGGGGGGGCGGGAGGCTACTACAATGAGCAGTTCTTC
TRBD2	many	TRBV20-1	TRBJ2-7	CSAAASGRAYEQYF	TGCAGTGCAGCCGCTAGCGGGAGGGCTTACGAGCAGTACTTC
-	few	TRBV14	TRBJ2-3	CASSQLSMPDTQYF	TGTGCCAGCAGCCAACTCTCGATGCCAGATACGCAGTATTTT
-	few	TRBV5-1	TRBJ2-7	CASSPLQTGYEQYF	TGCGCCAGCAGCCCCCTGCAGACGGGCTACGAGCAGTACTTC
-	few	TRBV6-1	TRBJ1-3	CASSTDSHSGNTIYF	TGTGCCAGCAGTACGGACAGCCACTCTGGAAACACCATATATTTT
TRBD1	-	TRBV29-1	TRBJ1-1	CSADVQGRTEAFF	TGCAGCGCGGACGTACAGGGGAGGACTGAAGCTTTCTTT
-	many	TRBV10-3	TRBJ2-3	CAISASVPLDTQYF	TGTGCCATCAGCGCTAGCGTTCCGTTGGATACGCAGTATTTT
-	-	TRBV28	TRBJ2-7	CATHSSPSSYEQYF	TGTGCCACCCATAGCTCTCCAAGCTCCTACGAGCAGTACTTC
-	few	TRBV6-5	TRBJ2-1	CASSYKTSQYYNEQFF	TGTGCCAGCAGTTACAAGACTAGTCAATACTACAATGAGCAGTTCTTC
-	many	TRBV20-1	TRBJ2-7	CSARPGTGYSYEQYF	TGCAGTGCTAGACCTGGAACAGGGTACTCCTACGAGCAGTACTTC
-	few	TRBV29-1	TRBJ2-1	CSVRTVDRWFF	TGCAGCGTAAGGACAGTCGATCGGTGGTTCTTC
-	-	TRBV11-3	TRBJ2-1	CASSLGLVANEQFF	TGTGCCAGCAGCTTAGGCCTAGTCGCGAATGAGCAGTTCTTC